This paragraph reports one T cell receptor beta chain. Each CDR3 protein is one row after TCRdb ran MiXCR on the 5' RACE reads. The table lists some 500,000 distinct CDR3 sequences, about 14% of them singletons. The germline CDR1 and CDR2 sequences are DFQATT and SNEGSKA (reference sequence). Trimming removed 0 bases at V and 0 bases at J, with 11 bases between. CDR3 length: 16 amino acids. The record originates from a study of T cells after yellow fever vaccination. The gene calls are TRBV20-1 and TRBJ2-2, with TRBD2 as a possible D gene (6 bases). The clonotype was recovered from a man under 40 who received the YFV17D yellow fever vaccine. Sequencing was performed on PBMCs, taken on the day of the yellow fever booster vaccination. The CDR3 region is CSARDMVAANTGELFF. DNA of the CDR3: TGCAGTGCTAGAGATATGGTAGCGGCGAACACCGGGGAGCTGTTTTTT.